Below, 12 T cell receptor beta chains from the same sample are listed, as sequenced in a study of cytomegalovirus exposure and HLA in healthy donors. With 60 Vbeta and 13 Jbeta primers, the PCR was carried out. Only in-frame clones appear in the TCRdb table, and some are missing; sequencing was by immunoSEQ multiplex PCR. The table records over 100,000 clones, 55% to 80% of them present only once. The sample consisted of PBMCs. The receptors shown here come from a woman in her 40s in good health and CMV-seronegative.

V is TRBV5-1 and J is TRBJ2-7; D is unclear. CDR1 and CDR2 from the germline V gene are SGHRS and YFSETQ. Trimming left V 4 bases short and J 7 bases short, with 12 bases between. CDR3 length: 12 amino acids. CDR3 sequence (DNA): TGCGCCAGCAGCCTGGGCCAACGGGAGCAGTACTTC. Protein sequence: CASSLGQREQYF.

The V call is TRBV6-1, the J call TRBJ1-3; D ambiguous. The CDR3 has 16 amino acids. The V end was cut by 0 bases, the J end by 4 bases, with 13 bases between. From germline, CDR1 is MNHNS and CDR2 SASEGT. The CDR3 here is CASSEALPGAGNTIYF. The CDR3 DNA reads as TGTGCCAGCAGTGAAGCGCTTCCCGGTGCGGGAAACACCATATATTTT.

The CDR3 DNA follows: TGTGCCTGGACTAGCTCTGGAAACACCATATATTTT. It specifies CAWTSSGNTIYF. This chain links TRBV30 with TRBJ1-3, with no clear D. The V and J ends lost 4 bases and 0 bases respectively, with 4 bases between them. Germline V gene lookup returns CDR1 GTSNPN and CDR2 SVGIG (reference sequence). This CDR3 has 12 amino acids.

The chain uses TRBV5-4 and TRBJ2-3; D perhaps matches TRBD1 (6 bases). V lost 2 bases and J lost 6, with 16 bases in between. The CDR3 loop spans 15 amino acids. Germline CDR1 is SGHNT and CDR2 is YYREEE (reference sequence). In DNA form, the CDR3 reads TGTGCCAGCAGCTTACCAGGGGCGGGTGTTGATACGCAGTATTTT. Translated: CASSLPGAGVDTQYF.

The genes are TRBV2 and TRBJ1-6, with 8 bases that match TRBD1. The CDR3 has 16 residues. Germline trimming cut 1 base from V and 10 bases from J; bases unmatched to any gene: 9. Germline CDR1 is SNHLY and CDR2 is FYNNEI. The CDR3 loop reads CASSEERTGNGSPLHF. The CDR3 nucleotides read TGTGCCAGCAGTGAAGAAAGGACAGGGAACGGGTCACCCCTCCACTTT.

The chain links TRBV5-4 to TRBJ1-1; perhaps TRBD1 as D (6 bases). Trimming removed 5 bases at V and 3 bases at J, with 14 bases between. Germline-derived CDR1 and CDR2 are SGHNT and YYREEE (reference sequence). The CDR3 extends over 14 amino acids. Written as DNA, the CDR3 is TGTGCCAGCAGACCAGAGGACAGCTACACTGAAGCTTTCTTT. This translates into CASRPEDSYTEAFF.

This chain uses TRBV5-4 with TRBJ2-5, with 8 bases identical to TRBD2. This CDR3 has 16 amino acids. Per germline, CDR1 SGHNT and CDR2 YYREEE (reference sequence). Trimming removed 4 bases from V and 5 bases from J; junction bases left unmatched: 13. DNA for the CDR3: TGTGCCAGCAGCCACGCCGGGAGGGGGGGCGGGGAGACCCAGTACTTC. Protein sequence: CASSHAGRGGGETQYF.

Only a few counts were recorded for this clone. CDR3 residues: CSVSSATNEKLFF. In nucleotides, the CDR3 is TGCAGCGTCAGCAGCGCAACTAATGAAAAACTGTTTTTT. V is TRBV29-1 and J is TRBJ1-4; D is unclear. Germline CDR1 is SQVTM and CDR2 is ANQGSEA. The CDR3 is made up of 13 amino acids. V was shortened by 6 bases and J by 0 bases, with 8 bases between the two germline ends.

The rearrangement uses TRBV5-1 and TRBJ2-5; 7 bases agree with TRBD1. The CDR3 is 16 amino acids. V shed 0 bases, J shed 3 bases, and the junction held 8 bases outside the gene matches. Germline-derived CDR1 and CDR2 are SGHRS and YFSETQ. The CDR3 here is CASSLALGGREETQYF. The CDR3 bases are TGCGCCAGCAGCTTGGCCTTAGGGGGCCGAGAAGAGACCCAGTACTTC.

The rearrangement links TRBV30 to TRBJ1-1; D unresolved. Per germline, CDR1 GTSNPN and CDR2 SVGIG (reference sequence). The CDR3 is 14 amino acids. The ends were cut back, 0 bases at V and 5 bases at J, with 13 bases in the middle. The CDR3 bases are TGTGCCTGGAGTGTAGCGGCAGGCGGGACTGAAGCTTTCTTT. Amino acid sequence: CAWSVAAGGTEAFF.

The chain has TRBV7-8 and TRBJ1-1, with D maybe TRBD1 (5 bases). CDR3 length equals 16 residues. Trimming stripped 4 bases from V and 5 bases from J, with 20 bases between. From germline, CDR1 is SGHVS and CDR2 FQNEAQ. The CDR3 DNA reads TGTGCCAGCAGCTCCCCATTGGGGCTCCGGGAGACTGAAGCTTTCTTT. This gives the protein CASSSPLGLRETEAFF.

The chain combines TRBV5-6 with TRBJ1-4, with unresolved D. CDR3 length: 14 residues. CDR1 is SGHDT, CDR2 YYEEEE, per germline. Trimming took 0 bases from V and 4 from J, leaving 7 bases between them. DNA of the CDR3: TGTGCCAGCAGCTTGGGGGCCAGTAATGAAAAACTGTTTTTT. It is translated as CASSLGASNEKLFF.